This section outlines one T cell receptor beta chain sequence together with its context. Its antigen is unidentified. This sample's treatment: roughly nine-day PBMC culture with coronavirus spike peptide pools or control peptides (ViraFEST assay). CD4+ T lymphocytes from the unexposed donor were collected before the COVID-19 pandemic (2011-2018). By negative selection, CD4+ T cells were isolated once culture had run for less than 13 days. With the Oncomine TCR Beta short-read assay, DNA from cultured CD4+ T cells was sequenced. Genomic DNA was isolated from CD4+ T cells that had been cultured. TCRdb re-derived calls from the PCR reads in MiXCR, one entry per CDR3 protein. This sample yields 10,000 or so distinct CDR3 sequences, of which roughly 60% are seen a single time; about 24% belongs to the top ten. These data are taken from a study of vaccination and CD4 T cells after COVID-19. Study background: Post-COVID sampling occurred a median approximately 99 days after diagnosis (range 35 to 161).

Study observations and caveats: Spike mono-reactive clones accounted for 304 of the 307 vaccine-specific clones found in convalescent patients.

V shed 5 bases and J shed 5 bases, with 13 bases lying between them. Germline CDR1 is DFQATT and CDR2 is SNEGSKA (reference sequence). The CDR3 has 13 amino acids. The sample comprised CD4+ T cells from blood, cultured in vitro. V gene TRBV20-1 combines with J gene TRBJ1-3, with D tentatively TRBD1 (5 bases). The sequence was obtained from a human donor in good health. The CDR3 DNA sequence: TGCAGTGCTGGACGGGACCCGAGAAACACCATATATTTT. Its protein is CSAGRDPRNTIYF.